Below, 24 T cell receptor beta chains from the same sample are listed, as sequenced in a study of OX40 agonist ivuxolimab in advanced cancers. Generated by immunoSEQ multiplex PCR, the TCRdb table keeps only in-frame clones and is missing some. The table has 70,000 or so clones, 65% to 90% seen once. Sequencing was performed on CD4+ or CD8+ T cells sorted from blood, taken in a trial of the OX40 agonist ivuxolimab. The origin of the receptors is an adult with an advanced solid tumor such as melanoma, head and neck, liver or kidney cancer.

The chain links TRBV29-1 to TRBJ2-3; 10 bases agree with TRBD2. With V trimmed by 7 bases and J by 5 bases, 9 bases remained unmatched. Germline CDR1 is SQVTM and CDR2 is ANQGSEA. The CDR3 totals 14 residues. The CDR3 nucleotides read TGCAGCGAAAGAGCGGGGGGGCCGAAAGATACGCAGTATTTT. Amino acid sequence: CSERAGGPKDTQYF.

The V call is TRBV9, the J call TRBJ2-7, with D uncertain. The germline V gene encodes CDR1 SGDLS and CDR2 YYNGEE. The CDR3 totals 15 residues. V lost 0 bases and J lost 0, with 10 bases in between. Here the CDR3 DNA reads TGTGCCAGCAGCGTAGGCGGTGACCGCTCCTACGAGCAGTACTTC. It encodes CASSVGGDRSYEQYF.

The chain employs TRBV19 and TRBJ1-1; TRBD1 matches at 9 bases. CDR1 and CDR2 from the germline V gene are LNHDA and SQIVND (reference sequence). This CDR3 is 14 amino acids long. The V and J ends lost 2 bases and 6 bases, in that order; junction bases with no gene match: 4. The CDR3 protein is CASSIRGQGSEAFF. In nucleotides, the CDR3 is TGTGCCAGTAGTATACGGGGACAGGGCTCTGAAGCTTTCTTT.

The DNA for the CDR3 is TGTGCCACCCAAGTCCGGCGCTCTGGAAACACCATATATTTT. It specifies CATQVRRSGNTIYF. The rearrangement links TRBV10-3 to TRBJ1-3; D gene ambiguous. The CDR3 runs 14 residues. Trimming left V 10 bases short and J 0 bases short, with 13 bases between. CDR1 is ENHRY and CDR2 is SYGVKD in the germline V gene.

V and J are TRBV5-4 and TRBJ2-5; 7 bases line up with TRBD1. The CDR3 length is 13 residues. The germline CDR1 and CDR2 sequences are SGHNT and YYREEE (reference sequence). V lost 4 bases and J lost 7; bases outside the gene matches: 7. In DNA form, the CDR3 reads TGTGCCAGCAGCGGGGACAGACGGGGGACCCAGTACTTC. This codes for CASSGDRRGTQYF.

This clone was found a few times. The DNA of the CDR3 is TGTGCCAGCAGGACGGACAGCCGACAGCCCCAGCATTTT. Amino acid sequence: CASRTDSRQPQHF. The chain combines TRBV6-5 with TRBJ1-5; D may be TRBD1 (6 bases). The germline gives CDR1 MNHEY, CDR2 SVGAGI. The CDR3 totals 13 residues. Trimming took 6 bases from V and 7 from J, leaving 13 bases between them.

V gene TRBV6-1 combines with J gene TRBJ1-6; weak D call: TRBD1 (6 bases). Between the trimmed V and J ends, which lost 7 bases and 8 bases, there was a span of 12 bases. The CDR3 sequence is 13 residues long. Germline V gives CDR1 MNHNS, CDR2 SASEGT. CDR3 residues: CASNMDSYSPLHF. CDR3 in DNA: TGTGCCAGCAACATGGACAGTTATTCACCCCTCCACTTT.

The chain joins TRBV5-5 to TRBJ1-5, with D possibly being TRBD1 (6 bases). From germline, CDR1 is SGHKS and CDR2 YYEKEE (reference sequence). With 0 bases removed from V and 0 bases from J, the gap between germline ends came to 10 bases. The CDR3 consists of 16 residues. This CDR3 is CASSLGQDLSNQPQHF. DNA of the CDR3: TGTGCCAGCAGCTTGGGACAGGATCTTAGCAATCAGCCCCAGCATTTT.

This clone occurred a few times. This chain links TRBV2 with TRBJ2-4, with TRBD2 as a possible D gene (5 bases). The CDR3 has 14 residues. CDR1 and CDR2 (germline): SNHLY, FYNNEI. V was shortened by 6 bases and J by 1 base, with 10 bases between the two germline ends. CDR3 bases: TGTGCCAGCAGGGAAACTAGTGCCAAAAACATTCAGTACTTC. Its translation: CASRETSAKNIQYF.

The chain couples TRBV11-2 to TRBJ2-7; weak D call: TRBD1 (6 bases). Trimming removed 5 bases at V and 4 bases at J, with 9 bases between. Germline CDR1 is SGHAT and CDR2 is FQNNGV. This CDR3 contains 12 residues. CDR3 bases: TGTGCCAGCAGCATACAGGGATACGAGCAGTACTTC. Its protein product is CASSIQGYEQYF.

The chain carries TRBV9 and TRBJ2-5, with a possible D match to TRBD1 (5 bases). Looked up from germline, CDR1 is SGDLS and CDR2 is YYNGEE. This CDR3 spans 16 amino acids. Trimming shortened V by 0 bases and J by 3 bases, and 15 bases separated the two germline ends. The CDR3 nucleotides are TGTGCCAGCAGCGTAGGATTAGGGCAGGGAAAAGAGACCCAGTACTTC. It specifies CASSVGLGQGKETQYF. The whole variable domain, remainder taken from reference TRBV9 and TRBJ2-5, is DSGVTQTPKHLITATGQRVTLRCSPRSGDLSVYWYQQSLDQGLQFLIQYYNGEERAKGNILERFSAQQFPDLHSELNLSSLELGDSALYFCASSVGLGQGKETQYFGPGTRLLVL.

The CDR3 bases are TGTGCCAGCTCATCTAGGGAGGTGGCTTTCTTT. Translating gives CASSSREVAFF. The chain employs TRBV18 and TRBJ1-1; D not resolved. The CDR3 has 11 amino acids. Germline V gene data show CDR1 as KGHSH and CDR2 as LQKENI. V dropped 5 bases and J dropped 11 bases, with 12 bases sitting between them.

The chain has TRBV18 and TRBJ1-2; 7 nucleotides align to TRBD1. V shed 2 bases and J 0 bases; nucleotides not matched to a gene: 9. The CDR3 extends over 17 amino acids. Germline CDR1 is KGHSH and CDR2 is LQKENI. The CDR3 here is CASSPVTGDSANYGYTF. CDR3 in DNA: TGTGCCAGCTCACCAGTTACAGGGGATTCGGCTAACTATGGCTACACCTTC.

V is TRBV19 and J is TRBJ1-5; TRBD1 matches at 7 bases. The CDR3 is made up of 16 amino acids. V lost 7 bases, J lost 3 bases, and 12 bases stayed unmatched. Germline lookup yields CDR1 LNHDA and CDR2 SQIVND (reference sequence). The CDR3 region is CASNSQGPAFNQPQHF. CDR3 DNA sequence: TGTGCCAGTAACTCACAGGGGCCGGCTTTCAATCAGCCCCAGCATTTT.

The V gene is TRBV2, the J gene TRBJ2-1; possibly TRBD2 for D (5 bases). Germline CDR1 reads SNHLY; CDR2 reads FYNNEI. Trimming took off 10 bases at V and 0 bases at J, with 13 bases between the two ends. The CDR3 runs 14 residues. The CDR3, as DNA: TGTGCCACGAGGGCCCTAAGCTCCTACAATGAGCAGTTCTTC. This codes for CATRALSSYNEQFF.

This chain links TRBV9 with TRBJ1-3, with D possibly being TRBD1 (5 bases). CDR1 and CDR2 (germline): SGDLS, YYNGEE. This CDR3 region has 15 residues. Trimming removed 4 bases at V and 4 bases at J, with 15 bases between. The DNA for the CDR3 is TGTGCCAGCAGCTCCCGCCAGGGTCGGGGAAACACCATATATTTT. Amino acids: CASSSRQGRGNTIYF.

In DNA, the CDR3 is TGTGCCAGCAGCGTAGTGGGGACTAGCCCCACAGATACGCAGTATTTT. It encodes CASSVVGTSPTDTQYF. The rearrangement links TRBV9 to TRBJ2-3; TRBD2 agrees at 9 bases. The germline gives CDR1 SGDLS, CDR2 YYNGEE. V trimming: 0 bases; J trimming: 2 bases; junction bases outside the gene matches: 4. This CDR3 comprises 16 residues.

This clone was found once. The chain links TRBV9 to TRBJ1-3, with D possibly matching TRBD1 (5 bases). Germline V gene sequence: CDR1 SGDLS, CDR2 YYNGEE. The V end was cut by 2 bases, the J end by 6 bases, with 9 bases between. The CDR3 loop spans 13 amino acids. CDR3 residues: CASSVGAENTIYF. The CDR3 coding sequence is TGTGCCAGCAGCGTCGGGGCCGAAAACACCATATATTTT.

The chain uses TRBV7-2 and TRBJ2-7; 8 positions agree with TRBD1. Germline CDR1 SGHTA, CDR2 FQGNSA. The CDR3 is 16 residues long. The V and J ends lost 0 bases and 2 bases, in that order; junction bases with no gene match: 6. The CDR3 loop is CASSLASDRAAYEQYF. The CDR3 DNA reads TGTGCCAGCAGCTTAGCGTCGGACAGGGCGGCCTACGAGCAGTACTTC. Filled out from reference TRBV7-2 and TRBJ2-7, the complete variable domain reads GAGVSQSPSNKVTEKGKDVELRCDPISGHTALYWYRQSLGQGLEFLIYFQGNSAPDKSGLPSDRFSAERTGGSVSTLTIQRTQQEDSAVYLCASSLASDRAAYEQYFGPGTRLTVT.

This clone occurred a few times. This chain connects TRBV7-2 to TRBJ2-3; D gene ambiguous. Trimming pared 0 bases from V and 1 base from J, leaving 5 bases between. CDR3 length equals 14 residues. CDR1 and CDR2 (germline): SGHTA, FQGNSA. CDR3 region: CASSLARGTDTQYF. CDR3 DNA: TGTGCCAGCAGCTTAGCTCGGGGCACAGATACGCAGTATTTT.

This clone was seen a single time. V is TRBV7-9 and J is TRBJ2-1, with 9 bases identical to TRBD1. CDR1 is SEHNR and CDR2 is FQNEAQ in the germline V gene (reference sequence). The J segment lost 3 bases and the V segment lost 5 bases, leaving 2 bases of the junction unmatched. The CDR3 covers 14 residues. The CDR3: CASSRGQGYNEQFF. The CDR3 DNA reads TGTGCCAGCAGCCGGGGACAGGGCTACAATGAGCAGTTCTTC.

The V gene is TRBV10-3, the J gene TRBJ2-4, with 7 bases aligning to TRBD2. Germline CDR1 is ENHRY and CDR2 is SYGVKD. The CDR3 has 14 amino acids. V trimming: 4 bases; J trimming: 5 bases; junction bases outside the gene matches: 5. The CDR3 loop reads CAISAGGSQNIQYF. The CDR3 DNA follows: TGTGCCATCAGTGCGGGGGGTTCCCAAAACATTCAGTACTTC.

CDR3 region: CASSRGSESGNTIYF. The CDR3 DNA sequence: TGCGCCAGCAGCCGGGGCTCGGAAAGTGGAAACACCATATATTTT. This chain connects TRBV5-1 to TRBJ1-3, with D tentatively TRBD1 (5 bases). CDR1 is SGHRS and CDR2 is YFSETQ in the germline V gene. The CDR3 runs 15 residues. Deletions cut 4 bases from V and 3 bases from J, with 14 bases between.

This clone has only a few counts. The rearrangement uses TRBV10-3 and TRBJ2-2; 9 positions match TRBD2. This CDR3 is built from 15 residues. V shed 4 bases and J 6 bases; nucleotides not matched to a gene: 6. Germline CDR1 reads ENHRY; CDR2 reads SYGVKD. CDR3 residues: CAISVGAGGSGELFF. The DNA for the CDR3 is TGTGCCATCAGTGTGGGAGCGGGGGGATCCGGGGAGCTGTTTTTT.